This TCR beta chain was observed in a study of T cells in severe cutaneous drug reactions. Study-level points and caveats: Tolerant-control and healthy-donor PBMC lacked or rarely had the public CDR3 found in blisters.

Regarding this clonotype: Antigen unknown.

TCR subtype-specific primers in iRepertoire multiplex PCR prepared libraries for bulk and single-cell sequencing. Multiplex PCR targeting V, D and J genes made bulk TCR beta libraries. TCRdb re-called the multiplex PCR reads, yielding one record per CDR3 amino acid sequence without DNA. In all, the sample yields tens of thousands of distinct CDR3 sequences. The donors had carbamazepine-induced Stevens-Johnson syndrome or toxic epidermal necrolysis. Blood repertoires came from a few Han Chinese and six or seven European CBZ-SJS/TEN patients. The specimen sequenced was PBMCs. The clonotype originates from a human donor with toxic epidermal necrolysis, a severe cutaneous drug reaction.

The CDR3 protein is CASSLEASGGYNEQFF. The genes are TRBV11-2 and TRBJ2-1; TCRdb reports TRBD2, a call that lacks DNA to check it against. The CDR3 totals 16 residues. Germline lookup yields CDR1 SGHAT and CDR2 FQNNGV.